One sample yielded the 28 T cell receptor beta chains listed below, sequenced in a study of blood T cell repertoires in COVID-19. The repertoire was sequenced with immunoSEQ multiplex PCR; TCRdb's copy has only in-frame clones and lacks some. The sample records under 300,000 clones, around 87% being singletons. Material for sequencing was PBMCs or T cells enriched from blood (not recorded which). These receptors all stem from a woman aged 30 to 39 with acute COVID-19.

V is TRBV19 and J is TRBJ1-1; D ambiguous. The V end lost 10 bases, the J end lost 5 bases, and 14 bases lay between the germline ends. The CDR3 covers 12 residues. CDR1 and CDR2 (germline): LNHDA, SQIVND (reference sequence). The CDR3 loop reads CATLSGGTEAFF. CDR3 nucleotide sequence: TGTGCCACCCTAAGCGGAGGAACTGAAGCTTTCTTT.

J is TRBJ2-4 and V is TRBV19, with a tentative D call TRBD1 (6 bases). This CDR3 comprises 14 residues. The V end was cut by 8 bases, the J end by 7 bases, with 18 bases between. The germline CDR1 and CDR2 sequences are LNHDA and SQIVND (reference sequence). CDR3 in DNA: TGTGCCAGTCGGGACCCGGGACAACGGAACATTCAGTACTTC. Its protein product is CASRDPGQRNIQYF.

The table lists this clone with a few counts. The CDR3 protein is CASSLTAYQYGYTF. DNA of the CDR3: TGTGCCAGCAGTTTAACAGCCTACCAGTATGGCTACACCTTC. This chain joins TRBV28 and TRBJ1-2; D gene ambiguous. The CDR3 is made up of 14 amino acids. The germline V and J ends were trimmed by 2 bases and 5 bases, with 12 bases remaining between them. Germline CDR1 is MDHEN and CDR2 is SYDVKM.

The rearrangement uses TRBV7-9 and TRBJ1-6; weak D call: TRBD1 (6 bases). The CDR3 is 18 amino acids. Germline CDR1 SEHNR, CDR2 FQNEAQ (reference sequence). V lost 5 bases, J lost 0 bases, and 17 bases lay in between. CDR3 bases: TGTGCCAGCAGCCCCTCGACAGGCTTGAGCTCCTATAATTCACCCCTCCACTTT. It is translated as CASSPSTGLSSYNSPLHF.

The V and J genes are TRBV7-9 and TRBJ1-1, with 7 positions matching TRBD1. Per germline, CDR1 SEHNR and CDR2 FQNEAQ (reference sequence). This CDR3 is built from 15 residues. J gave up 0 bases and V 9 bases, and 10 bases lay outside the gene matches. CDR3 nucleotides: TGTGCCAGTTTGTTCTGGACAGGAATGAACACTGAAGCTTTCTTT. Amino acid sequence: CASLFWTGMNTEAFF.

This clone was picked up one time. The rearrangement links TRBV7-8 to TRBJ2-5, with 9 bases matching TRBD2. The CDR3 runs 17 residues. V trimming: 2 bases; J trimming: 1 base; junction bases outside the gene matches: 8. Germline values: CDR1 SGHVS, CDR2 FQNEAQ. The DNA for the CDR3 is TGTGCCAGCAGCTTACTCCAGCGGGGGGCAGCCCAAGAGACCCAGTACTTC. Translated, it gives CASSLLQRGAAQETQYF.

V usage is TRBV4-2 and J usage is TRBJ2-7; 9 bases line up with TRBD1. V lost 0 bases and J lost 5; bases outside the gene matches: 8. Per germline, CDR1 LGHNA and CDR2 YNFKEQ. This CDR3 is 16 amino acids long. CDR3 sequence reads: CASSQELGTGSNEQYF. The DNA of the CDR3 is TGTGCCAGCAGCCAAGAGTTAGGGACAGGGTCAAACGAGCAGTACTTC.

V usage is TRBV19 and J usage is TRBJ2-3, with D possibly matching TRBD1 (5 bases). CDR1 LNHDA and CDR2 SQIVND come from the germline V gene (reference sequence). V dropped 5 bases and J dropped 1 base, with 16 bases sitting between them. The CDR3 totals 16 residues. The CDR3 is CASSLRQSIGTDTQYF. The CDR3, as DNA: TGTGCCAGTAGTCTCCGACAGTCAATTGGCACAGATACGCAGTATTTT.

The chain couples TRBV19 to TRBJ2-4, with 7 bases lining up with TRBD2. Germline values: CDR1 LNHDA, CDR2 SQIVND (reference sequence). The CDR3 is 18 amino acids. V lost 0 bases and J lost 9; bases outside the gene matches: 17. The DNA for the CDR3 is TGTGCCAGTAGTATAGATCAACGGCCGGGGGGTAATTTGGGCATTCAGTACTTC. Translated, it gives CASSIDQRPGGNLGIQYF. Filled out from reference TRBV19 and TRBJ2-4, the complete variable domain reads DGGITQSPKYLFRKEGQNVTLSCEQNLNHDAMYWYRQDPGQGLRLIYYSQIVNDFQKGDIAEGYSVSREKKESFPLTVTSAQKNPTAFYLCASSIDQRPGGNLGIQYFGAGTRLSVL.

The rearrangement uses TRBV6-1 and TRBJ1-1; no definite D call. The germline V gene has CDR1 MNHNS and CDR2 SASEGT. The CDR3 consists of 14 residues. V shed 1 base and J shed 1 base, with 7 bases lying between them. The DNA of the CDR3 is TGTGCCAGCAGTGAAGGGGGAGGGAACACTGAAGCTTTCTTT. Encoded protein: CASSEGGGNTEAFF.

The chain carries TRBV9 and TRBJ2-1, with D possibly TRBD2 on 6 matching bases. The CDR3 is 17 residues long. The germline V gene has CDR1 SGDLS and CDR2 YYNGEE. V dropped 1 base and J dropped 0 bases, with 14 bases sitting between them. The CDR3 loop reads CASSVHSGGSSYNEQFF. CDR3 DNA: TGTGCCAGCAGCGTACACTCAGGAGGGAGCTCCTACAATGAGCAGTTCTTC.

On this clone itself: At one end the junction does not follow the germline gene, possibly because of a read error. The rearrangement joins TRBV3-1 (or the pseudogene TRBV3-2) to TRBJ2-1; 8 bases match TRBD2. The CDR3 consists of 16 residues. Germline V gene lookup returns CDR1 LGHDT and CDR2 YNNKEL (reference sequence). The CDR3 region has the DNA TGTGCCAGCAGCCAAGAAAGCTACGCGGGAGGTTCGTGCAGGGTCTTC. Translated, it gives CASSQESYAGGSCRVF.

The chain links TRBV19 to TRBJ1-4; 10 bases agree with TRBD1. CDR1 is LNHDA and CDR2 is SQIVND in the germline V gene (reference sequence). Germline trimming cut 5 bases from V and 8 bases from J; bases unmatched to any gene: 5. The length of the CDR3 is 14 residues. CDR3: CASSGQGDGEKLFF. Here the CDR3 DNA reads TGTGCCAGTAGTGGACAGGGGGATGGCGAAAAACTGTTTTTT.

The V gene is TRBV2, the J gene TRBJ1-1, with 7 bases lining up with TRBD1. Germline-derived CDR1 and CDR2 are SNHLY and FYNNEI. J gave up 4 bases and V 8 bases, and 7 bases lay outside the gene matches. This CDR3 comprises 13 residues. CDR3 nucleotide sequence: TGTGCCAGCGTAGAGGGGGCGGGCACTGAAGCTTTCTTT. Amino acids: CASVEGAGTEAFF.

The chain recombines TRBV6-5 with TRBJ1-1, with 7 positions matching TRBD1. J was trimmed by 0 bases and V by 7 bases; bases with no gene match: 5. Germline V gives CDR1 MNHEY, CDR2 SVGAGI. This CDR3 is 14 amino acids long. The CDR3: CASNRDSLNTEAFF. The CDR3 DNA sequence: TGTGCCAGCAACAGGGACAGCCTGAACACTGAAGCTTTCTTT.

The genes are TRBV7-6 and TRBJ1-1; 9 bases are a match to TRBD1. This CDR3 comprises 15 residues. The V segment lost 3 bases and the J segment 7 bases; nucleotides outside the gene matches: 9. Germline lookup yields CDR1 SGHVS and CDR2 FNYEAQ. This CDR3 reads CASSFPGQGVGEAFF. The CDR3 region has the DNA TGTGCCAGCAGCTTTCCGGGACAGGGTGTGGGTGAAGCTTTCTTT. The full variable domain, with the rest looked up from reference TRBV7-6 and TRBJ1-1, is GAGVSQSPRYKVTKRGQDVALRCDPISGHVSLYWYRQALGQGPEFLTYFNYEAQQDKSGLPNDRFSAERPEGSISTLTIQRTEQRDSAMYRCASSFPGQGVGEAFFGQGTRLTVV.

The chain employs TRBV27 and TRBJ2-2; D is perhaps TRBD2 (5 bases). The CDR3 consists of 18 residues. Trimming left V 5 bases short and J 0 bases short, with 19 bases between. Looked up from germline, CDR1 is MNHEY and CDR2 is SMNVEV (reference sequence). The chain's CDR3 is CASSLYPLSGANTGELFF. The CDR3, as DNA: TGTGCCAGCAGTCTTTACCCCCTAAGCGGAGCGAACACCGGGGAGCTGTTTTTT.

The chain has TRBV28 and TRBJ1-5, with a possible D match to TRBD1 (6 bases). The CDR3 has 14 amino acids. V was cut by 7 bases and J by 6 bases, with 16 bases left in between. The germline V gene encodes CDR1 MDHEN and CDR2 SYDVKM. CDR3 nucleotide sequence: TGTGCCAGCACCCTTGGGGGCGCGGGTCAGCCCCAGCATTTT. Translation gives CASTLGGAGQPQHF.

The chain has TRBV6-1 and TRBJ2-5; tentative D call: TRBD1 (6 bases). The CDR3 loop spans 15 amino acids. The V end was cut by 2 bases, the J end by 5 bases, with 15 bases between. The germline V gene has CDR1 MNHNS and CDR2 SASEGT. The CDR3 nucleotides are TGTGCCAGCAGTGAACGGGCGCAGGGGCGTGAGACCCAGTACTTC. It encodes CASSERAQGRETQYF.

The V and J genes are TRBV28 and TRBJ2-5, with 7 positions matching TRBD2. V gave up 8 bases and J gave up 4 bases; unmatched junction bases: 7. The CDR3 has 13 residues. CDR1 and CDR2 (germline): MDHEN, SYDVKM. DNA of the CDR3: TGTGCCAGCGGGAGCGGGATAAGAGAGACCCAGTACTTC. Its translation is CASGSGIRETQYF.

The chain recombines TRBV6-5 with TRBJ1-4; 7 bases are a match to TRBD1. The length of the CDR3 is 15 residues. Trimming removed 7 bases from V and 8 bases from J; junction bases left unmatched: 13. Looked up from germline, CDR1 is MNHEY and CDR2 is SVGAGI. This CDR3 reads CASISATGQDEKLFF. The CDR3 coding sequence is TGTGCCAGCATTTCCGCGACAGGGCAGGACGAAAAACTGTTTTTT.

This chain joins TRBV9 and TRBJ1-4; 8 bases line up with TRBD1. Trimming cost V 4 bases and J 5 bases; bases outside gene matches: 10. The CDR3 has 16 residues. Germline V gene sequence: CDR1 SGDLS, CDR2 YYNGEE. The CDR3 sequence is CASSTGRTGRNEKLFF. DNA of the CDR3: TGTGCCAGCAGCACCGGGCGGACAGGGAGGAATGAAAAACTGTTTTTT.

The rearrangement links TRBV12-3 or TRBV12-4 to TRBJ1-2; no firm D call. The CDR3 contains 12 residues. Between the trimmed V and J ends, which lost 5 bases and 0 bases, there was a span of 4 bases. The CDR3 region is CASSQTNYGYTF. The CDR3 nucleotides read TGTGCCAGCAGTCAAACTAACTATGGCTACACCTTC.

The J gene is TRBJ1-2, the V gene TRBV7-9; tentatively, D is TRBD1 (6 bases). Germline V CDR1 and CDR2: SEHNR, FQNEAQ (reference sequence). The germline V and J ends were trimmed by 2 bases and 6 bases, with 16 bases remaining between them. The CDR3 length is 15 residues. CDR3 nucleotides: TGTGCCAGCAGCTTAAGGGGGAACCCCTATGATGGCTACACCTTC. Translating it yields CASSLRGNPYDGYTF. Supplemented by reference TRBV7-9 and TRBJ1-2, the full variable domain reads DTGVSQNPRHKITKRGQNVTFRCDPISEHNRLYWYRQTLGQGPEFLTYFQNEAQLEKSRLLSDRFSAERPKGSFSTLEIQRTEQGDSAMYLCASSLRGNPYDGYTFGSGTRLTVV.

This clone occurred a few times. The J gene is TRBJ2-3, the V gene TRBV29-1, with a possible D match to TRBD2 (6 bases). CDR1 and CDR2 from the germline V gene are SQVTM and ANQGSEA. The CDR3 consists of 14 residues. Deletions cut 3 bases from V and 2 bases from J, with 12 bases between. The CDR3: CSVDVGRDTDTQYF. The CDR3 DNA reads TGCAGCGTTGATGTGGGGCGGGACACAGATACGCAGTATTTT.

The chain joins TRBV5-8 to TRBJ1-5; D is perhaps TRBD1 (5 bases). The CDR3 is 13 amino acids. Germline CDR1 SGHTS, CDR2 YDEGEE. V dropped 1 base and J dropped 7 bases, with 9 bases sitting between them. CDR3 residues: CASSLQGRQPQHF. Written as DNA, the CDR3 is TGTGCCAGCAGCTTGCAGGGTCGCCAGCCCCAGCATTTT.

The chain is built from TRBV15 and TRBJ1-6; D remains ambiguous. The CDR3 is made up of 15 amino acids. Germline V gene sequence: CDR1 LNHNV, CDR2 YYDKDF (reference sequence). V shed 2 bases and J shed 0 bases, with 5 bases lying between them. CDR3 protein: CATSRRSSYNSPLHF. In nucleotides, the CDR3 is TGTGCCACCAGCAGAAGGAGCTCCTATAATTCACCCCTCCACTTT.

The V and J genes are TRBV9 and TRBJ2-3; TRBD2 matches 7 bases. The CDR3 runs to 17 residues. After removal of 0 bases from V and 2 bases from J, the junction contained 9 bases not matched to a gene. CDR1 is SGDLS and CDR2 is YYNGEE in the germline V gene. The CDR3 bases are TGTGCCAGCAGCGTAGGCCTGGCTAGCGGACCCACAGATACGCAGTATTTT. Residues: CASSVGLASGPTDTQYF.